Listed below are T cell receptor beta chains from one sample, sequenced in a study of Ad26.COV2.S vaccination and SARS-CoV-2 variants. Repertoires were generated with immunoSEQ multiplex PCR, while TCRdb's copy carries only in-frame clones and drops some. The sample lists about 390,000 clones, about nine tenths seen once, with over 1.5% in the top ten. Sample: peripheral blood, taken in a trial of Ad26.COV2.S vaccine versus placebo. The origin of the receptors is a person aged 18-65 years who received the Ad26.COV2.S COVID-19 vaccine or a placebo. CDR3s include the opening cysteine and the closing phenylalanine or tryptophan. A D gene is named only where the DNA matches it firmly. Size is omitted from some rows. Given values are once, few, many or a class for expanded clones.

>NA|TRBV3-1/TRBV3-2|TRBJ1-2|NA
CASSQGQRNYGYTF
TGTGCCAGCAGCCAAGGGCAGCGTAACTATGGCTACACCTTC
>NA|TRBV12-3/TRBV12-4|TRBJ2-7|NA
CASSPNYEQYF
TGTGCCAGCAGTCCGAACTACGAGCAGTACTTC
>NA|TRBV9|TRBJ2-5|NA
CASSAGRSVETQYF
TGTGCCAGCAGCGCGGGGCGTAGCGTCGAGACCCAGTACTTC
>NA|TRBV7-9|TRBJ2-6|TRBD1
CASSQGTGGHGANVLTF
TGTGCCAGCAGCCAAGGAACAGGGGGCCACGGGGCCAACGTCCTGACTTTC
>NA|TRBV5-1|TRBJ1-3|NA
CASSLDTFSGNTIYF
TGCGCCAGCAGCTTGGATACGTTCTCTGGAAACACCATATATTTT
>once|TRBV4-3|TRBJ2-7|NA
CASSQDRGLGLLSYEQYF
TGCGCCAGCAGCCAAGACCGTGGTCTCGGACTCCTCTCCTACGAGCAGTACTTC
>NA|TRBV6-2/TRBV6-3|TRBJ2-1|TRBD2
CASSSPGRGGRNEQFF
TGTGCCAGCAGTTCCCCGGGACGGGGGGGCCGCAATGAGCAGTTCTTC
>NA|TRBV7-9|TRBJ1-1|TRBD1
CASSFPGQGAEAFF
TGTGCCAGCAGCTTTCCGGGACAGGGGGCTGAAGCTTTCTTT
>NA|TRBV20-1|TRBJ1-5|TRBD1
CSATGGQPQHF
TGCAGTGCTACAGGGGGTCAGCCCCAGCATTTT
>NA|TRBV27|TRBJ2-7|TRBD1
CASSWDREYEQYF
TGTGCCAGCAGTTGGGACAGGGAGTACGAGCAGTACTTC
>NA|TRBV28|TRBJ1-1|NA
CASSFRGKNTEAFF
TGTGCCAGCAGTTTTCGGGGGAAGAACACTGAAGCTTTCTTT
>once|TRBV5-5|TRBJ2-7|NA
CASSLAYEQYF
TGTGCCAGCAGCTTGGCGTACGAGCAGTACTTC
>NA|TRBV6-6|TRBJ1-5|TRBD1
CASSYQGANQPQHF
TGTGCCAGCAGTTACCAGGGGGCGAATCAGCCCCAGCATTTT
>NA|TRBV5-4|TRBJ2-7|NA
CASSGGGSYEQYF
TGTGCCAGCAGCGGCGGAGGATCCTACGAGCAGTACTTC
>NA|TRBV15|TRBJ2-2|NA
CATSRGATGELFF
TGTGCCACCAGCAGGGGGGCCACCGGGGAGCTGTTTTTT
>NA|TRBV18|TRBJ1-1|NA
CASSPRRDTEAFF
TGTGCCAGCTCACCACGGCGTGACACTGAAGCTTTCTTT
>NA|TRBV27|TRBJ1-1|TRBD1
CATSPDRKNTEAFF
TGTGCCACCTCCCCGGACAGGAAGAACACTGAAGCTTTCTTT
>NA|TRBV6-2/TRBV6-3|TRBJ1-1|NA
CASSYHGGTEAFF
TGTGCCAGCAGTTATCATGGGGGGACTGAAGCTTTCTTT
>NA|TRBV5-5|TRBJ1-6|TRBD1
CASSNLDRQISPLHF
TGTGCCAGCAGCAATCTGGACAGGCAAATTTCACCCCTCCACTTT
>NA|TRBV27|TRBJ2-5|TRBD1
CASRDRGRLGTQYF
TGTGCCAGCCGGGACAGGGGCCGCCTGGGGACCCAGTACTTC
>NA|TRBV11-2|TRBJ2-7|NA
CASSLEGFYEQYF
TGTGCCAGCAGCTTAGAAGGGTTCTACGAGCAGTACTTC
>NA|TRBV5-1|TRBJ1-4|TRBD1
CASSSGDRKDNEKLFF
TGCGCCAGCAGCTCGGGGGACAGGAAGGATAATGAAAAACTGTTTTTT
>few|TRBV6-5|TRBJ2-5|TRBD1
CASSRDRDETQYF
TGTGCCAGCAGCCGGGACAGGGATGAGACCCAGTACTTC
>NA|TRBV21-1|TRBJ2-3|NA
CASSKGPGASDTQYF
TGTGCCAGCAGCAAAGGGCCGGGGGCTTCAGATACGCAGTATTTT
>NA|TRBV5-1|TRBJ1-2|NA
CASSLIPVNYGYTF
TGCGCCAGCAGCTTGATTCCAGTAAACTATGGCTACACCTTC
>once|TRBV27|TRBJ2-1|NA
CASSGVNEQFF
TGTGCCAGCAGTGGGGTCAATGAGCAGTTCTTC
>NA|TRBV27|TRBJ2-7|NA
CASSFGQGTYEQYF
TGTGCCAGCAGTTTCGGGCAGGGGACCTACGAGCAGTACTTC
>NA|TRBV19|TRBJ2-1|NA
CASSRAVDNEQFF
TGTGCCAGTAGTAGGGCAGTAGACAATGAGCAGTTCTTC
>NA|TRBV6-5|TRBJ1-4|TRBD1
CASSPRQGGNEKLFF
TGTGCCAGCAGTCCCAGACAGGGGGGTAATGAAAAACTGTTTTTT
>NA|TRBV4-1|TRBJ2-2|NA
CASSQPSGGTGELFF
TGCGCCAGCAGCCAACCCTCCGGAGGAACCGGGGAGCTGTTTTTT
>once|TRBV4-1|TRBJ1-4|TRBD1
CASSHQGQGARDEKLFF
TGCGCCAGCAGCCACCAGGGACAGGGGGCGCGTGATGAAAAACTGTTTTTT
>NA|TRBV5-6|TRBJ2-7|NA
CASSFGSAPYEQYF
TGTGCCAGCAGCTTCGGGTCAGCACCCTACGAGCAGTACTTC
>NA|TRBV28|TRBJ1-5|TRBD1
CASSLGQGHNQPQHF
TGTGCCAGCAGTTTGGGACAGGGGCATAATCAGCCCCAGCATTTT
>NA|TRBV6-2/TRBV6-3|TRBJ1-2|TRBD1
CASSAPTGDGYTF
TGTGCCAGCAGTGCCCCTACAGGGGATGGCTACACCTTC
>NA|TRBV7-9|TRBJ1-1|TRBD1
CASRLQQGRTEAFF
TGTGCCAGCAGACTTCAACAGGGGAGAACTGAAGCTTTCTTT
>NA|TRBV28|TRBJ1-5|TRBD1
CASSSRTGPNQPQHF
TGTGCCAGCAGCTCTAGGACAGGGCCCAATCAGCCCCAGCATTTT
>NA|TRBV19|TRBJ1-5|NA
CASSKPRLGAASNQPQHF
TGTGCCAGTAGTAAGCCCCGTCTCGGGGCCGCTAGCAATCAGCCCCAGCATTTT
>NA|TRBV30|TRBJ1-4|TRBD1
CAWTHTGEANEKLFF
TGTGCCTGGACTCACACAGGGGAGGCTAATGAAAAACTGTTTTTT
>NA|TRBV6-6|TRBJ1-5|TRBD1
CASSSGGGQPQHF
TGTGCCAGCAGCTCAGGGGGCGGTCAGCCCCAGCATTTT
>NA|TRBV7-2|TRBJ1-1|NA
CASSFLGGKGNTEAFF
TGTGCCAGCAGCTTCCTCGGGGGGAAAGGGAACACTGAAGCTTTCTTT
>NA|TRBV4-3|TRBJ1-5|NA
CASSQDSGSNQPQHF
TGCGCCAGCAGCCAAGATTCCGGGAGCAATCAGCCCCAGCATTTT
>NA|TRBV27|TRBJ2-1|TRBD2
CASSPLTSGGAGGHGQFF
TGTGCCAGCAGCCCCCTTACTAGCGGGGGGGCCGGGGGACACGGGCAGTTCTTC
>NA|TRBV25-1|TRBJ1-1|NA
CASSDVPAGRATEAFF
TGTGCCAGCAGTGATGTCCCGGCAGGGCGGGCCACTGAAGCTTTCTTT
>NA|TRBV7-8|TRBJ2-6|NA
CASIRGVTPSGANVLTF
TGTGCCAGCATTCGAGGGGTAACTCCCTCTGGGGCCAACGTCCTGACTTTC
>once|TRBV6-5|TRBJ2-7|TRBD1
CASSYGTGLEQYF
TGTGCCAGCAGTTATGGGACAGGGCTCGAGCAGTACTTC
>NA|TRBV13|TRBJ1-1|NA
CASSLGPGPTEAFF
TGTGCCAGCAGCTTAGGCCCCGGCCCCACTGAAGCTTTCTTT
>NA|TRBV5-6|TRBJ1-6|NA
CASSLQGPYNSPLHF
TGTGCCAGCAGCTTACAGGGTCCCTATAATTCACCCCTCCACTTT
>NA|TRBV10-3|TRBJ2-7|NA
CAIGSIDGEPRRDEQYF
TGTGCCATCGGGTCCATCGACGGCGAACCCCGACGAGACGAGCAGTACTTC
>NA|TRBV28|TRBJ1-2|NA
CASSLSPYRDRYGYTF
TGTGCCAGCAGTTTATCCCCTTACCGGGACCGCTATGGCTACACCTTC
>NA|TRBV27|TRBJ1-5|TRBD1
CASRSGQGNQPQHF
TGTGCCAGCAGATCGGGACAGGGTAACCAGCCCCAGCATTTT
>NA|TRBV29-1|TRBJ2-1|NA
CSVEVVTENEQFF
TGCAGCGTTGAAGTTGTAACGGAAAATGAGCAGTTCTTC
>NA|TRBV12-3/TRBV12-4|TRBJ2-1|NA
CASSNVNNEQFF
TGTGCCAGCAGTAATGTAAACAATGAGCAGTTCTTC
>NA|TRBV19|TRBJ2-2|TRBD1
CASRGTGWMNTGELFF
TGTGCCAGTAGGGGGACAGGGTGGATGAACACCGGGGAGCTGTTTTTT
>NA|TRBV6-5|TRBJ1-6|NA
CASSYSRQSTNSPLHF
TGTGCCAGCAGTTACTCCAGACAGAGCACCAATTCACCCCTCCACTTT
>NA|TRBV5-6|TRBJ1-6|TRBD1
CASSSWDRPSSYNSPLHF
TGTGCCAGCAGCTCCTGGGACAGGCCCAGCTCCTATAATTCACCCCTCCACTTT
>NA|TRBV7-9|TRBJ1-2|TRBD1
CASSLDDRANYGYTF
TGTGCCAGCAGCTTAGACGACAGGGCTAACTATGGCTACACCTTC
>NA|TRBV6-5|TRBJ2-3|NA
CASSSPGGTQYF
TGTGCCAGCAGTTCACCAGGGGGGACGCAGTATTTT
>NA|TRBV7-2|TRBJ2-1|TRBD2
CASSLEVVVAGGSEQFF
TGTGCCAGCAGCTTAGAAGTGGTGGTAGCGGGGGGGAGTGAGCAGTTCTTC
>NA|TRBV25-1|TRBJ1-5|NA
CASSLPGHLYSNQPQHF
TGTGCCAGCAGCCTACCGGGACACCTATATAGCAATCAGCCCCAGCATTTT
>NA|TRBV9|TRBJ1-2|NA
CASRGGKNYGYTF
TGTGCCAGCAGAGGTGGCAAGAACTATGGCTACACCTTC